This entry is about one TCR beta chain. This entry is derived from a study of blood T cell repertoires in COVID-19. This CDR3 comprises 11 residues. Germline CDR1 and CDR2: SGHRS and YFSETQ. Trimming left V 7 bases short and J 1 base short, with 5 bases between. Profiling relied on immunoSEQ multiplex PCR, and the TCRdb table lists in-frame clones only, not all of them. The sample holds approximately 200,000 clones, approximately 81% seen once. The sample comprised peripheral blood. V is TRBV5-1 and J is TRBJ1-1; D not resolved. The TCR sequence derives from a person aged 70 to 79 with COVID-19, enrolled during active disease. CDR3 in DNA: TGCGCCAGCCGAGGGAACACTGAAGCTTTCTTT. This codes for CASRGNTEAFF.